A selection of T cell receptor beta chains follows, all from one sample in a study of cytomegalovirus exposure and HLA in healthy donors. Only in-frame clones appear in the TCRdb table, and some are missing; sequencing was by immunoSEQ multiplex PCR. The sample includes 130,000 to 150,000 clones, more than 75% of them seen just once. Sequencing was performed on PBMCs. Receptors originate from a female donor in good health and CMV-seronegative. Both conserved end residues are part of each CDR3. Each record gives: clone size, J gene, V gene, D gene, CDR3 DNA, CDR3 protein. D genes are given only for firm matches. A row's size may be missing; if present it is once, few, many or a size class.

- TRBJ1-1 TRBV27 TRBD1 TGTGCCAGCAGTGACAGGGGCTACACTGAAGCTTTCTTT CASSDRGYTEAFF
- TRBJ2-7 TRBV4-1 - TGCGCCAGCAGCCTCCGAGGGGGGGTTTCCTCCTACGAGCAGTACTTC CASSLRGGVSSYEQYF
- TRBJ2-3 TRBV10-3 TRBD1 TGTGCCATCACCGACCGGGACAGGTACACAGATACGCAGTATTTT CAITDRDRYTDTQYF
once TRBJ2-5 TRBV29-1 - TGCAGCGCCCTCCAGGAGACCCAGTACTTC CSALQETQYF
- TRBJ2-3 TRBV6-1 - TGTGCCAGCCCCAACAGACGCACAGATACGCAGTATTTT CASPNRRTDTQYF
- TRBJ1-5 TRBV27 TRBD1 TGTGCCAGCGCCGACAGGGGAGTAGGGGCCCAGCATTTT CASADRGVGAQHF
few TRBJ1-1 TRBV7-2 - TGTGCCAGCAGCATTCGACAGATCGGGAACACTGAAGCTTTCTTT CASSIRQIGNTEAFF
- TRBJ2-7 TRBV5-4 - TGTGCCAGCAGCCCTTCCACGGCTAGTAGCTCCTACGAGCAGTACTTC CASSPSTASSSYEQYF
- TRBJ2-7 TRBV2 - TGTGCCAGCAGTGGCTTAAAAAACACCTACGAGCAGTACTTC CASSGLKNTYEQYF
- TRBJ2-2 TRBV7-9 TRBD2 TGTGCCAGCGGCGGGACTAGTAACACCGGGGAGCTGTTTTTT CASGGTSNTGELFF
- TRBJ2-1 TRBV7-2 TRBD2 TGTGCCAGCAGCTTAGGGGTAGCGGGAGACCGCCGGTTGTATGAGCAGTTCTTC CASSLGVAGDRRLYEQFF
- TRBJ2-1 TRBV4-1 TRBD2 TGCGCCAGCAGAAGTTACGCGGGGGAATTTAATGAGCAGTTCTTC CASRSYAGEFNEQFF
- TRBJ2-5 TRBV9 - TGTGCCAGCAGCGTAGAGGCCAGGGCAGAGACCCAGTACTTC CASSVEARAETQYF
- TRBJ2-1 TRBV5-8 TRBD1 TGTGCCAGCAGCTTTTTTCGAGGTACAGGGGGACCTAATGAGCAGTTCTTC CASSFFRGTGGPNEQFF
- TRBJ1-6 TRBV7-9 - TGTGCCAGCAGCTTGGGCCGCCGGACAGAAAATAATTCACCCCTCCACTTT CASSLGRRTENNSPLHF
few TRBJ2-6 TRBV4-3 - TGCGCCAGCAGCCAAATATTCTCTGGGGCCAACGTCCTGACTTTC CASSQIFSGANVLTF
few TRBJ2-1 TRBV10-3 TRBD2 TGTGCCATCAGCTTCGGGGGGACGAACAATGAGCAGTTCTTC CAISFGGTNNEQFF
- TRBJ2-7 TRBV5-6 TRBD1 TGTGCCAGCAGCTACCTCCCACAGGGGTCCTACGAGCAGTACTTC CASSYLPQGSYEQYF
few TRBJ1-1 TRBV4-1 TRBD1 TGCGCCAGCAGCCAAGAGGTACAGGGGTCTGAAGCTTTCTTT CASSQEVQGSEAFF
- TRBJ2-3 TRBV19 TRBD2 TGTGCCAGTAGTATCCGTGGACTAGCGGGGGCTCCCGCTACGCAGTATTTT CASSIRGLAGAPATQYF
- TRBJ1-4 TRBV7-9 - TGTGCCAGCAGCTTAGACGGGAAGACTAATGAAAAACTGTTTTTT CASSLDGKTNEKLFF
- TRBJ1-6 TRBV10-3 - TGTGCCATCACTGGGGGCAGGCGGAATTCACCCCTCCACTTT CAITGGRRNSPLHF
- TRBJ2-4 TRBV7-9 TRBD2 TGTGCCAGCAGTTCCGGGACTAGCGGTCGGGGGAAAAACATTCAGTACTTC CASSSGTSGRGKNIQYF
- TRBJ1-1 TRBV6-5 TRBD1 TGTGCCAGCAGTTACTCAGGACAGGACACTGAAGCTTTCTTT CASSYSGQDTEAFF
- TRBJ2-1 TRBV19 - TGTGCCAGTAGTGGAGGGACTCTTTCCTACAATGAGCAGTTCTTC CASSGGTLSYNEQFF
- TRBJ1-1 TRBV30 - TGTGCCTGGAGTGTCATGATTAGTAGGGGTCCCGGTGAAGCTTTCTTT CAWSVMISRGPGEAFF
- TRBJ2-1 TRBV15 - TGTGCCACCAGCAGGGCAAGACTAGGAGGTAGTGATGAGCAGTTCTTC CATSRARLGGSDEQFF
- TRBJ1-5 TRBV7-2 - TGTGCCAGCAGCTTACCGCAGAGCAATCAGCCCCAGCATTTT CASSLPQSNQPQHF
few TRBJ1-5 TRBV2 - TGTGCCAGCAGTAACACGGGGACCCAGCATTTT CASSNTGTQHF
- TRBJ1-3 TRBV5-4 - TGTGCCAGCAGCTTGAACGGGTACTCTGGAAACACCATATATTTT CASSLNGYSGNTIYF
- TRBJ2-7 TRBV10-2 TRBD1 TGCGCCACCCGGGGACAGGGCTCGTCCGAGCAGTACTTC CATRGQGSSEQYF
- TRBJ1-5 TRBV2 TRBD1 TGTGCCAGCAGATCCGGGACAGGGGATTATAGCAATCAGCCCCAGCATTTT CASRSGTGDYSNQPQHF
- TRBJ2-3 TRBV5-1 TRBD1 TGCGCCAGCGGTGGACAGGACCTCACAGATACGCAGTATTTT CASGGQDLTDTQYF
- TRBJ2-7 TRBV30 TRBD2 TGTGCCTGGAGTGTACTTAGCGGGGCATACGAGCAGTACTTC CAWSVLSGAYEQYF
once TRBJ2-1 TRBV5-6 - TGTGCCAGCACCCCAAGGGCAGGGGCCTCCTACAATGAGCAGTTCTTC CASTPRAGASYNEQFF
- TRBJ2-1 TRBV2 - TGTGCCAGCAGTCACCGTCGGGACATAAACAATGAGCAGTTCTTC CASSHRRDINNEQFF
- TRBJ1-1 TRBV7-2 TRBD1 TGTGCCAGCAGCTTATGGGGGACAGCAAACTATGAAGCTTTCTTT CASSLWGTANYEAFF
- TRBJ2-5 TRBV7-2 TRBD1 TGTGCCAGCAGCCTAACCGGGACAGGGATGGGCCAAGAGACCCAGTACTTC CASSLTGTGMGQETQYF
- TRBJ1-6 TRBV5-1 TRBD1 TGCGCCAGCAGCCATGACAGGGCTAATTCACCCCTCCACTTT CASSHDRANSPLHF
- TRBJ2-3 TRBV7-6 TRBD2 TGTGCCAGCAGCTCGACTAGCGGGGTGACAGATACGCAGTATTTT CASSSTSGVTDTQYF
- TRBJ2-1 TRBV18 - TGTGCCAGCTCACCACAGGGGGGGGCCAATGAGCAGTTCTTC CASSPQGGANEQFF
- TRBJ1-1 TRBV5-6 TRBD1 TGTGCCAGCAGCTTGGAAGGGGACAGGTTTTGCGGAGCTTTCTTT CASSLEGDRFCGAFF
many TRBJ2-1 TRBV11-2 - TGTGCCAGCAGCTTAAGCGGGTCGAGCTCCTACAATGAGCAGTTCTTC CASSLSGSSSYNEQFF
- TRBJ1-2 TRBV11-1 - TGTGCCAGCAGCCCGGCCGGGAACTATGGCTACACCTTC CASSPAGNYGYTF
- TRBJ1-3 TRBV6-6 TRBD1 TGTGCCAGCAGCCTAACAGGGGTCGGAAACACCATATATTTT CASSLTGVGNTIYF
- TRBJ1-1 TRBV11-3 TRBD1 TGTGCCAGCAGCTTAGTAGGGACAGGGGATACTGAAGCTTTCTTT CASSLVGTGDTEAFF
- TRBJ1-3 TRBV18 TRBD1 TGTGCCAGCTCACCAGGGACAGGTGGAAACACCATATATTTT CASSPGTGGNTIYF
- TRBJ2-7 TRBV19 TRBD1 TGTGCCAGTAGCATCCGGACAGGGGCCTACGAGCAGTACTTC CASSIRTGAYEQYF
- TRBJ1-1 TRBV6-1 - TGTGCCAGCAGTGAGCCGGTGAACACTGAAGCTTTCTTT CASSEPVNTEAFF
- TRBJ1-6 TRBV30 - TGTGCCTGGAGTGTACGAAGTCCGGAGGGTTCACCCCTCCACTTT CAWSVRSPEGSPLHF
- TRBJ2-5 TRBV9 TRBD2 TGTGCCAGCAGCACCCGACTAGCTGAGACCCAGTACTTC CASSTRLAETQYF
- TRBJ1-2 TRBV21-1 - TGTGCCAGCGTTGATACGGGACACCTCTGGTATGGCTACACCTTC CASVDTGHLWYGYTF
- TRBJ1-2 TRBV19 TRBD1 TGTGCCAGTAGGCGCCCAGGGACAGGGGGAGCTTATGGCTACACCTTC CASRRPGTGGAYGYTF
once TRBJ2-5 TRBV7-8 TRBD2 TGTGCCAGCAGCTATACTGGACTAGCGGCCCAAGAGACCCAGTACTTC CASSYTGLAAQETQYF
- TRBJ1-5 TRBV30 TRBD1 TGTGCCTGGAGTCCCCCAGGGGGTAGCAATCAGCCCCAGCATTTT CAWSPPGGSNQPQHF
- TRBJ1-4 TRBV7-6 - TGTGCCAGCAGCTTGGGGTTTGCGGGGGCTCAAACTCCAACTAATGAAAAACTGTTTTTT CASSLGFAGAQTPTNEKLFF
- TRBJ2-1 TRBV6-1 TRBD2 TGTGCCAGCAGTGAATCGGGGAGCGGGAGGACCAATGAGCAGTTCTTC CASSESGSGRTNEQFF